This T cell receptor beta chain was retrieved from a study of T cell changes during pregnancy in multiple sclerosis. The CDR3 sequence is 14 residues long. The ends lost 6 bases at V and 8 bases at J; junction bases unmatched: 12. Germline CDR1 SNHLY, CDR2 FYNNEI. Profiling relied on immunoSEQ multiplex PCR, and the TCRdb table lists in-frame clones only, not all of them. The table records just over 35,000 clones, around 90% of them present only once. The J gene is TRBJ1-2, the V gene TRBV2; TRBD1 matches 7 bases. The sequences come from CD4+ T cells from peripheral blood mononuclear cells, collected after pregnancy. This clonotype originated in a female donor in good health, enrolled as a control in a pregnancy study. The CDR3 protein is CASRLTGEMSGYTF. CDR3 DNA sequence: TGTGCCAGCAGGCTAACAGGGGAGATGAGCGGCTACACCTTC.